This is a list of T cell receptor beta chains from one sample in a study of response to subunit inactivated influenza vaccine. MiXCR, run by TCRdb on the RT-PCR reads, gives a single entry per CDR3 protein. The table shows roughly 570,000 distinct CDR3 sequences, with 10% to 15% occurring only once. This material consisted of PBMCs from blood, taken 40 to 50 days after vaccination. These receptor sequences come from a man aged 50-59 years who received an inactivated influenza vaccine. CDR3s include the opening cysteine and the closing phenylalanine or tryptophan. A D gene is named only where the DNA matches it firmly. For some rows the clone size is stated as once, few or many, or as a class when expanded; others skip it.

>TRBD1|TRBV27|few|TRBJ2-2
CASSLSQGATGELFF
TGTGCCAGCAGTTTATCTCAGGGGGCCACCGGGGAGCTGTTTTTT
>NA|TRBV5-1|few|TRBJ1-1
CASSLTGDNTEAFF
TGCGCCAGCAGCTTGACTGGGGATAACACTGAAGCTTTCTTT
>TRBD2|TRBV20-1|few|TRBJ2-7
CSARETSETYEQYF
TGCAGTGCTAGAGAAACTAGCGAAACCTACGAGCAGTACTTC
>TRBD2|TRBV29-1|few|TRBJ2-5
CSARRGGETQYF
TGCAGCGCAAGGCGGGGGGGAGAGACCCAGTACTTC
>TRBD2|TRBV18|NA|TRBJ2-7
CASSPPNPSGGDQYF
TGTGCCAGCTCACCCCCAAACCCTAGCGGGGGGGACCAGTACTTC
>NA|TRBV29-1|NA|TRBJ2-7
CTTRTGLADYEQYF
TGCACCACCCGAACAGGGCTAGCGGACTACGAGCAGTACTTC
>NA|TRBV4-3|many|TRBJ2-7
CASSQRDSSYEQYF
TGCGCCAGCAGCCAAAGGGATAGCTCCTACGAGCAGTACTTC
>TRBD2|TRBV12-3/TRBV12-4|NA|TRBJ2-5
CASRGAGLAGGETQYF
TGTGCCAGCAGGGGAGCGGGACTAGCGGGAGGAGAGACCCAGTACTTC
>TRBD1|TRBV30|NA|TRBJ2-1
CAWRRTGVNEQFF
TGTGCCTGGAGGCGGACAGGGGTTAATGAGCAGTTCTTC
>NA|TRBV20-1|many|TRBJ1-1
CSAPKGGWDTEAFF
TGCAGTGCCCCCAAAGGGGGATGGGACACTGAAGCTTTCTTT
>NA|TRBV7-2|NA|TRBJ1-1
CASSFQTDLNTEAFF
TGTGCCAGCAGCTTCCAGACAGATTTGAACACTGAAGCTTTCTTT
>NA|TRBV6-6|NA|TRBJ2-5
CASRERETQYF
TGTGCCAGCAGGGAGAGAGAGACCCAGTACTTC
>TRBD1|TRBV6-2/TRBV6-3|many|TRBJ1-2
CASSPPRTGGLSYGYTF
TGTGCCAGCAGTCCCCCAAGGACAGGGGGCCTCTCCTATGGCTACACCTTC
>NA|TRBV7-2|few|TRBJ1-5
CASSTFRDQPQHF
TGTGCCAGCAGCACGTTTAGGGATCAGCCCCAGCATTTT
>TRBD2|TRBV20-1|once|TRBJ2-3
CSAQKAGGSTDTQYF
TGCAGTGCCCAAAAAGCGGGGGGAAGCACAGATACGCAGTATTTT
>NA|TRBV5-1|NA|TRBJ1-1
CASSLESANTEAFF
TGCGCCAGCAGCTTGGAATCCGCAAACACTGAAGCTTTCTTT
>NA|TRBV4-3|many|TRBJ1-6
CASSQDYPNSPLHF
TGCGCCAGCAGCCAAGATTACCCAAATTCACCCCTCCACTTT
>NA|TRBV20-1|few|TRBJ2-3
CSALRVADGIQDTQYF
TGCAGTGCCCTCCGGGTAGCGGACGGGATCCAAGATACGCAGTATTTT
>NA|TRBV7-2|many|TRBJ2-7
CASSLASRSYEQYF
TGTGCCAGCAGCTTAGCGTCCCGCTCCTACGAGCAGTACTTC
>NA|TRBV7-2|many|TRBJ2-5
CASSVDRYQETQYF
TGTGCCAGCAGCGTCGACCGTTACCAAGAGACCCAGTACTTC
>TRBD1|TRBV20-1|few|TRBJ2-5
CSAKQGEGETQYF
TGCAGTGCTAAACAGGGGGAAGGGGAGACCCAGTACTTC
>NA|TRBV12-3/TRBV12-4|NA|TRBJ1-2
CASSLVQGSGYTF
TGTGCCAGCAGTTTAGTACAGGGTTCAGGCTACACCTTC
>NA|TRBV20-1|many|TRBJ2-7
CSARDAGSAIGEQYF
TGCAGTGCTAGAGATGCAGGGAGTGCTATTGGGGAGCAGTACTTC
>NA|TRBV9|few|TRBJ1-6
CASSVVGNLDSPLHF
TGTGCCAGCAGCGTAGTGGGCAACTTAGATTCACCCCTCCACTTT
>TRBD1|TRBV28|NA|TRBJ2-5
CASSRQGNLEETQYF
TGTGCCAGCAGCAGACAGGGTAATTTGGAGGAGACCCAGTACTTC
>NA|TRBV7-9|many|TRBJ2-7
CASSPGTLTYEQYF
TGTGCCAGCAGCCCGGGGACACTTACCTACGAGCAGTACTTC
>TRBD1|TRBV7-9|NA|TRBJ2-7
CASSSDRGQVYEQYF
TGTGCCAGCAGCTCCGACAGGGGGCAAGTCTACGAGCAGTACTTC
>NA|TRBV2|NA|TRBJ2-2
CASRAPYSVPGELFF
TGTGCCAGCAGGGCCCCTTACAGTGTCCCCGGGGAGCTGTTTTTT
>NA|TRBV3-1|few|TRBJ2-7
CASSQDLGAGGEQYF
TGTGCCAGCAGCCAAGATCTGGGGGCAGGTGGCGAGCAGTACTTC
>NA|TRBV6-1|NA|TRBJ1-2
CASSEYGYGYTF
TGTGCCAGCAGTGAATATGGCTATGGCTACACCTTC
>NA|TRBV2|NA|TRBJ1-2
CASRPAFLGRATNYGYTF
TGTGCCAGCAGGCCAGCCTTTTTGGGGCGGGCGACGAACTATGGCTACACCTTC
>NA|TRBV7-4|few|TRBJ2-3
CASSRCSGLRGTQYF
TGTGCCAGCAGTCGTTGTAGCGGCTTACGGGGGACGCAGTATTTT
>NA|TRBV7-9|NA|TRBJ2-2
CASSSLAPNTGELFF
TGTGCCAGCAGCTCTCTAGCCCCGAACACCGGGGAGCTGTTTTTT
>NA|TRBV10-3|once|TRBJ2-1
CAIGSYNEQSF
TGTGCCATCGGATCCTACAATGAGCAGTCCTTC
>TRBD1|TRBV4-3|NA|TRBJ2-3
CASSPVGDRECTDTQYF
TGCGCCAGCAGCCCGGTGGGGGACAGGGAGTGCACAGATACGCAGTATTTT
>TRBD2|TRBV5-1|few|TRBJ2-3
CASSLAWASGISDTQYF
TGCGCCAGCAGCTTGGCTTGGGCTAGCGGGATCTCAGATACGCAGTATTTT
>TRBD2|TRBV5-4|few|TRBJ2-3
CASSFGTSGSMDTQYF
TGTGCCAGCAGCTTCGGGACTAGCGGGAGTATGGATACGCAGTATTTT
>NA|TRBV20-1|few|TRBJ2-3
CSAQPGTLSLF
TGCAGTGCCCAACCTGGGACACTTAGCTTATTT
>NA|TRBV20-1|few|TRBJ2-7
CSAEGLGEQYF
TGCAGTGCCGAGGGCCTGGGCGAGCAGTACTTC
>TRBD2|TRBV29-1|NA|TRBJ2-7
CSVAGLAGVPSYEQYF
TGCAGCGTAGCGGGACTAGCGGGAGTACCCTCCTACGAGCAGTACTTC